The 20 T cell receptor beta chains listed next were all sequenced from one sample in a study of blood T cell repertoires in COVID-19. TCRdb keeps only in-frame clones here, not all; method: immunoSEQ multiplex PCR. Of around 40,000 clones listed, 80% to 90% are singletons. Sequencing was performed on peripheral blood. Receptors were obtained from a man aged 45 to 65 with active or convalescent COVID-19.

The V and J genes are TRBV29-1 and TRBJ2-5; no clear D. CDR1 and CDR2 from the germline V gene are SQVTM and ANQGSEA. This CDR3 spans 12 amino acids. V was trimmed by 7 bases and J by 0 bases, leaving 9 bases between them. The CDR3 sequence is CSGLANQETQYF. The CDR3 nucleotides read TGCAGCGGTCTGGCCAACCAAGAGACCCAGTACTTC.

J is TRBJ2-1 and V is TRBV2; TRBD2 aligns across 9 bases. The V and J ends lost 6 bases and 6 bases, in that order; junction bases with no gene match: 12. The CDR3 is 16 residues long. Germline V CDR1 and CDR2: SNHLY, FYNNEI. DNA for the CDR3: TGTGCCAGCAGCCGGGGGGTAGCGGGAGACGGCAATGAGCAGTTCTTC. It yields the protein CASSRGVAGDGNEQFF.

This clone was detected a few times. J is TRBJ1-3 and V is TRBV11-1, with 7 bases matching TRBD1. V lost 10 bases to trimming and J lost 4 bases; unmatched junction nucleotides: 7. Germline V gene lookup returns CDR1 SGHAT and CDR2 FQDESV (reference sequence). CDR3 length equals 13 residues. This chain's CDR3 is CATSTGPGNTIYF. The CDR3 DNA follows: TGTGCCACCTCGACAGGGCCCGGAAACACCATATATTTT.

The CDR3, as DNA: TGTGCCAGCAGCTTGGGGGGGACAGGGTTGGGTGAAAAACTGTTTTTT. It is translated as CASSLGGTGLGEKLFF. The rearrangement links TRBV5-4 to TRBJ1-4; TRBD1 aligns across 9 bases. The CDR3 runs to 16 residues. J gave up 7 bases and V 0 bases, and 7 bases lay outside the gene matches. Per the germline V gene, CDR1 is SGHNT and CDR2 is YYREEE (reference sequence).

This clone occurred a few times. The chain uses TRBV21-1 and TRBJ1-1; TRBD1 was called by the table and not checked on the DNA. TRBV21-1 is flagged as a pseudogene. CDR3 length: 19 amino acids. CDR3 nucleotides: TGTGCCAGCACTCACCCCGACAGGTATAGGTTAAGGGGGAACACTGAAGCTTTCTTT. Translation: CASTHPDRYRLRGNTEAFF.

The rearrangement uses TRBV5-1 and TRBJ1-1; D possibly corresponds to TRBD1 (5 bases). The CDR3 has 15 residues. The germline V and J ends were trimmed by 3 bases and 1 base, with 13 bases remaining between them. In germline, CDR1 is SGHRS, CDR2 YFSETQ. CDR3 bases: TGCGCCAGCAGCTCGCAGGCGACAGCGAACACTGAAGCTTTCTTT. This sequence encodes CASSSQATANTEAFF.

As concerns this clone: In the same sample, other DNA sequences code for this CDR3. V gene TRBV15 combines with J gene TRBJ1-4; D possibly corresponds to TRBD1 (5 bases). Germline CDR1 and CDR2: LNHNV and YYDKDF (reference sequence). V lost 1 base to trimming and J lost 7 bases, with 10 bases between them. The CDR3 spans 14 residues. The CDR3 protein is CATSRVGGVEKLFF. The CDR3 nucleotides read TGTGCCACCAGCAGAGTGGGAGGGGTTGAAAAACTGTTTTTT.

Here the CDR3 reads CASPGPAGGETQYF. For the CDR3, the DNA is TGTGCCAGCCCCGGACCCGCGGGAGGAGAGACCCAGTACTTC. The chain uses TRBV2 and TRBJ2-5; TRBD2 aligns across 8 bases. Germline values: CDR1 SNHLY, CDR2 FYNNEI. Trimming removed 8 bases from V and 4 bases from J; junction bases left unmatched: 9. This CDR3 has 14 residues.

V and J are TRBV19 and TRBJ2-5; 7 positions agree with TRBD1. The V gene's germline CDR1 is LNHDA and CDR2 SQIVND (reference sequence). CDR3 length: 15 residues. J gave up 2 bases and V 2 bases, and 5 bases lay outside the gene matches. The CDR3 DNA reads TGTGCCAGTAGTATATGGTTGGGACAGCAAGAGACCCAGTACTTC. This gives the protein CASSIWLGQQETQYF.

This chain connects TRBV4-1 to TRBJ2-7; D perhaps matches TRBD2 (6 bases). The CDR3 is made up of 15 amino acids. Germline CDR1 MGHRA, CDR2 YSYEKL. Trimming removed 5 bases from V and 4 bases from J, with 18 bases in between. CDR3 bases: TGCGCCAGCAGCGAAACCCGAGGGACTCCGTACGAGCAGTACTTC. Amino acids: CASSETRGTPYEQYF.

This chain uses TRBV28 with TRBJ2-4; 7 bases match TRBD2. The CDR3 contains 15 residues. With V trimmed by 2 bases and J by 0 bases, 1 base remained unmatched. Germline lookup yields CDR1 MDHEN and CDR2 SYDVKM. The CDR3, as DNA: TGTGCCAGCAGTTTAGGGGGGGGAGCCAAAAACATTCAGTACTTC. It codes for CASSLGGGAKNIQYF.

This clone was seen just once. This rearrangement joins TRBV9 to TRBJ2-5; a possible D gene is TRBD2 (6 bases). Trimming stripped 0 bases from V and 2 bases from J, with 14 bases between. CDR1 is SGDLS, CDR2 YYNGEE, per germline. The CDR3 sequence is 16 residues long. The CDR3 spells CASSVEAAGYQETQYF. The CDR3 nucleotides are TGTGCCAGCAGCGTAGAGGCGGCGGGATATCAAGAGACCCAGTACTTC.

The V gene is TRBV27, the J gene TRBJ2-7; D might be TRBD2 (6 bases). The CDR3 has 15 residues. Between the trimmed V and J ends, which lost 8 bases and 1 base, there was a span of 18 bases. CDR1 and CDR2 (germline): MNHEY, SMNVEV (reference sequence). CDR3 amino acids: CASRPQGLTSYEQYF. In nucleotides, the CDR3 is TGTGCCAGCCGCCCCCAGGGACTTACATCCTACGAGCAGTACTTC.

V and J are TRBV5-1 and TRBJ2-7; TRBD1 aligns across 8 bases. Germline CDR1 is SGHRS and CDR2 is YFSETQ. The CDR3 consists of 15 residues. Losses at the gene ends were 1 base for V and 6 bases for J; bases not matched to a gene: 9. In nucleotides, the CDR3 is TGCGCCAGCAGCTTGTACGCGACAGGGGACGGCGAGCAGTACTTC. It encodes CASSLYATGDGEQYF.

The chain combines TRBV25-1 with TRBJ2-5; 9 bases align to TRBD1. The V segment lost 3 bases and the J segment 4 bases; nucleotides outside the gene matches: 6. The CDR3 sequence is 15 residues long. Germline CDR1 and CDR2: MGHDK and SYGVNS. The CDR3, as DNA: TGTGCCAGCAGTGAGGGACAGGGAAACAGAGAGACCCAGTACTTC. Amino acid sequence: CASSEGQGNRETQYF.

V usage is TRBV5-1 and J usage is TRBJ2-3; 7 bases fit TRBD2. There are 14 residues in the CDR3. Per germline, CDR1 SGHRS and CDR2 YFSETQ. The trim removed 3 bases at V and 0 bases at J, leaving 1 base unmatched. DNA for the CDR3: TGCGCCAGCAGCTATAGCGGGAGCACAGATACGCAGTATTTT. Translating it yields CASSYSGSTDTQYF.

The CDR3 here is CASSLSGIQPQHF. The CDR3 region has the DNA TGTGCCAGCAGCTTGTCCGGGATTCAGCCCCAGCATTTT. The chain has TRBV5-6 and TRBJ1-5; D unclear. Trimming left V 1 base short and J 6 bases short, with 8 bases between. CDR3 length: 13 residues. In germline, CDR1 is SGHDT, CDR2 YYEEEE. The whole variable domain, filled in from reference TRBV5-6 and TRBJ1-5, reads DAGVTQSPTHLIKTRGQQVTLRCSPKSGHDTVSWYQQALGQGPQFIFQYYEEEERQRGNFPDRFSGHQFPNYSSELNVNALLLGDSALYLCASSLSGIQPQHFGDGTRLSIL.

The V gene is TRBV27, the J gene TRBJ1-1, with D perhaps TRBD1 (6 bases). V lost 5 bases and J lost 11, with 15 bases in between. The CDR3 contains 12 residues. Germline assignment: CDR1 MNHEY and CDR2 SMNVEV (reference sequence). The chain's CDR3 is CASSAPGQQAFF. CDR3 sequence (DNA): TGTGCCAGCAGTGCTCCGGGACAACAGGCTTTCTTT.

V and J are TRBV6-6 and TRBJ2-3; 14 bases agree with TRBD2. This CDR3 region has 16 residues. Germline CDR1 MNHNY, CDR2 SVGAGI (reference sequence). The J segment lost 6 bases and the V segment lost 6 bases, leaving 8 bases of the junction unmatched. The CDR3 spells CASSRTSGGPSDTQYF. The DNA for the CDR3 is TGTGCCAGCAGCCGGACTAGCGGGGGGCCGAGTGATACGCAGTATTTT.

The chain couples TRBV29-1 to TRBJ1-5, with 7 nucleotides matching TRBD1. V shed 4 bases, J shed 5 bases, and the junction held 11 bases outside the gene matches. Germline values: CDR1 SQVTM, CDR2 ANQGSEA. The CDR3 is 15 amino acids. CDR3 residues: CSVGQGDVLDQPQHF. In DNA form, the CDR3 reads TGCAGCGTTGGGCAGGGGGACGTGCTGGATCAGCCCCAGCATTTT.